This T cell receptor beta chain is from a study of beta chain features in type 1 diabetes. Study-wide context: Cell yields, gender and age were similar in healthy donors and patients. Study results and caveats: For cells with high TCR expression, cDNA sequencing could yield over-representation. Type 1 diabetes patients showed fewer insertions and more deletions at VDJ junctions.

Every bit of the isolated RNA underwent reverse transcription, so sequencing read expressed TCRB transcripts. The protocol was immunoSEQ multiplex PCR, while the TCRdb copy is restricted to in-frame clones and leaves out a portion. The top ten hold around 1.3% of the sample, which has roughly 140,000 clones, 6.9% seen once. This clone appeared many times. Its target is unknown. Trimming removed 9 bases from V and 2 bases from J; junction bases left unmatched: 5. CDR1 is SNHLY, CDR2 FYNNEI, per germline. This CDR3 is 14 amino acids long. This TCR was recovered from a woman in her 30s in good health. The sample comprised central memory CD4+ T cells from blood. V is TRBV2 and J is TRBJ2-1; 9 bases are shared with TRBD2. The CDR3 DNA is TGTGCCAGGACGACTAGCGGTACCTACAATGAGCAGTTCTTC. It translates to CARTTSGTYNEQFF.